This is a list of T cell receptor beta chains from one sample in a study of low-dose radiotherapy and immunotherapy resistance in tumors. TCRdb redid the calling of the reads with MiXCR, one entry per CDR3 protein. The sample has fewer than 90,000 distinct CDR3 sequences; approximately 17% are singletons. The source material was PBMCs, sampled before treatment. The receptors were sampled from a male donor with prostate cancer. CDR3s include the opening cysteine and the closing phenylalanine or tryptophan. A D gene is named only where the DNA matches it firmly. Some rows have no size entry. The others give once, few or many, or a class for an expanded clone.

TRBJ1-2 TRBV5-1 . many CASSLGGGAQYGYTF TGCGCCAGCAGCTTGGGCGGGGGCGCCCAATATGGCTACACCTTC
TRBJ2-1 TRBV10-3 . . CAIKAGGTNEQFF TGTGCCATCAAGGCAGGGGGGACGAATGAGCAGTTCTTC
TRBJ2-5 TRBV4-3 . . CANSQEIGKQETQYF TGCGCCAACAGCCAAGAAATCGGGAAACAAGAGACCCAGTACTTC
TRBJ2-2 TRBV5-4 TRBD2 few CASSSGTSGGVTGELFF TGTGCCAGCAGTTCCGGGACTAGCGGGGGGGTAACCGGGGAGCTGTTTTTT
TRBJ1-3 TRBV28 . many CASRGPGSGNTIYF TGTGCCAGCAGGGGACCAGGATCCGGAAACACCATATATTTT
TRBJ2-1 TRBV6-6 . many CASSERETMYNEQFF TGTGCCAGCAGTGAACGGGAGACCATGTACAATGAGCAGTTCTTC
TRBJ1-1 TRBV20-1 . few CRLGGRMNTEAFF TGCAGGCTCGGGGGCAGGATGAACACTGAAGCTTTCTTT
TRBJ2-3 TRBV5-1 TRBD2 many CASSSGTSGNTDTQYF TGCGCCAGCAGCTCTGGGACTAGCGGAAACACAGATACGCAGTATTTT
TRBJ1-1 TRBV7-3 . many CASSPLARDNTEAFF TGTGCCAGCAGCCCCCTGGCGAGAGATAACACTGAAGCTTTCTTT
TRBJ2-5 TRBV19 TRBD2 . CASSALTSGQETQYF TGTGCCAGTAGTGCCCTGACTAGCGGCCAAGAGACCCAGTACTTC
TRBJ2-2 TRBV5-6 TRBD1 many CASRGGLERTGELFF TGTGCCAGCAGAGGGGGCCTAGAGCGCACCGGGGAGCTGTTTTTT
TRBJ2-2 TRBV12-3/TRBV12-4 . many CASSPGGVGELFF TGTGCCAGCAGTCCTGGAGGTGTCGGGGAGCTGTTTTTT
TRBJ2-7 TRBV25-1 . . CASSGWTDEQYF TGTGCCAGCAGTGGATGGACAGACGAGCAGTACTTC
TRBJ1-2 TRBV7-3 . many CASSPSGNLYGYTF TGTGCCAGCAGCCCGTCAGGGAACCTCTATGGCTACACCTTC
TRBJ2-1 TRBV4-1 . many CASSVQSELGNEQFF TGCGCCAGCAGCGTACAAAGCGAGTTGGGCAATGAGCAGTTCTTC
TRBJ1-1 TRBV6-1 TRBD1 many CASRVQGSNTEAFF TGTGCCAGCAGAGTACAGGGGTCGAACACTGAAGCTTTCTTT
TRBJ2-7 TRBV18 . . CASSPQRYEQYF TGTGCCAGCTCACCTCAGAGATACGAGCAGTACTTC
TRBJ2-3 TRBV20-1 TRBD2 . CSASGTSSSTDTQYF TGCAGTGCCTCCGGGACTAGCTCTAGCACAGATACGCAGTATTTT
TRBJ2-5 TRBV14 . many CASSQVGSAYQETQYF TGTGCCAGCAGCCAGGTTGGCAGCGCGTACCAAGAGACCCAGTACTTC
TRBJ2-7 TRBV27 TRBD2 . CASSQRPSGRPSSYEQYF TGTGCCAGCAGCCAAAGACCCAGCGGGAGGCCAAGCTCCTACGAGCAGTACTTC
TRBJ1-2 TRBV19 . many CASSIGSGSNYGYTF TGTGCCAGTAGTATAGGTTCGGGCAGCAACTATGGCTACACCTTC
TRBJ2-1 TRBV20-1 TRBD2 few CSATSSGRVNEQFF TGCAGTGCTACATCTAGCGGGAGGGTCAATGAGCAGTTCTTC
TRBJ2-4 TRBV6-5 TRBD1 many CASSYSTGAAKNIQYF TGTGCCAGCAGTTACTCGACAGGGGCGGCCAAAAACATTCAGTACTTC
TRBJ1-1 TRBV14 . many CASSQARGAEAFF TGTGCCAGCAGCCAAGCCAGGGGCGCTGAAGCTTTCTTT
TRBJ2-2 TRBV7-9 . . CASSSAGETNTGELFF TGTGCCAGCAGCTCCGCCGGTGAGACGAACACCGGGGAGCTGTTTTTT
TRBJ1-6 TRBV30 TRBD1 many CAWRKTGSIDSPLHF TGTGCCTGGCGGAAGACAGGGTCCATTGATTCACCCCTCCACTTT
TRBJ1-1 TRBV28 . many CATRGPGDTEAFF TGTGCCACCCGAGGGCCGGGGGACACTGAAGCTTTCTTT